This record looks at one T cell receptor beta chain sequence and its context. Its antigen is still unknown. The sample holds no much larger clone one base away, and base qualities are not on file. This sample was taken from a study of blood T cell repertoires in COVID-19 (TCRdb year 2020). About the investigation overall: Samples covering the acute and convalescent phases of COVID-19 were provided by collaborators in the United States, Italy and Spain. The material from the prospective study consisted of cDNA or gDNA derived from T cells, B-cell-depleted T cells, or PBMCs. Subjects who had been exposed to COVID-19, were actively infected with it, or had recovered from it provided the deeply sampled blood TCRbeta repertoires that made up the dataset. The repertoires were made available in a free public database intended to serve as a resource for research on the immune response to SARS-CoV-2. Samples came from the ongoing ImmuneRACE study (first 160 participants) plus 1,254 subjects from 6 global collaborators. Nearly every sample came with metadata listing a de-identified subject ID, COVID-19 status, age in years and sex. Where available, HLA class I and class II types were taken from metadata supplied by the sample provider and were not determined by assay-based typing.

Spanning cysteine to phenylalanine, the CDR3 consists of 12 amino acids. The retained sequence is limited to the CDR3, 36 bases, with the frame set at the first base. V is shortened by 4 bases, J by 5 bases, and the region joining them spans 11 bases. Looking up the germline V gene yields CDR1 SQVTM and CDR2 ANQGSEA. TCRbeta CDR3 regions were amplified from genomic DNA by means of the immunoSEQ Assay, a bias-controlled multiplex PCR. In the paper's pipeline: Within the assay, amplification of reference gene primers was used to estimate how many nucleated cells each sample contained. To quantify the absolute abundance of each unique TCRbeta CDR3 rearrangement, sequence reads were collapsed and filtered. For each sample, productive Simpson clonality was calculated as the square root of Simpson's diversity index over productive rearrangements. TCRdb limited this immuneACCESS table to in-frame rearrangements with V and J called. A share of clones is missing; checked studies link under half to unresolved V genes, and the rest is unexplained. The V and J calls and the clone size are those of that table, but D and trimming were determined from the DNA. The table for this sample lists approximately 400,000 clones; 89% of them were counted only once. Roughly 1.2% of the sample is taken by the ten largest.

Beyond this particular receptor, the publication reports: The quantity of clinical and demographic metadata differed by source and by participant and was supplied without curation.

Whole blood was collected in K2EDTA tubes by collaborating institutions according to the institutions' own protocols. For TCRbeta analysis, collaborators shipped samples as frozen whole blood, isolated PBMCs, or DNA extracted from either of those sample types. Rearrangement joined TRBV29-1 to TRBJ1-1; the D gene is not confidently resolved. This sequence originates from a man aged 35-49 years with acute or convalescent COVID-19. The sequenced sample consisted of peripheral blood. For the CDR3, the sequence is CSVGRRDTEAFF. The DNA sequence reads TGCAGCGTTGGACGGAGGGATACTGAAGCTTTCTTT. Joined to the reference TRBV29-1 and TRBJ1-1 proteins, this CDR3 gives the full variable domain: SAVISQKPSRDICQRGTSLTIQCQVDSQVTMMFWYRQQPGQSLTLIATANQGSEATYESGFVIDKFPISRPNLTFSTLTVSNMSPEDSSIYLCSVGRRDTEAFFGQGTRLTVV.